The 12 T cell receptor beta chains below were found in one sample sequenced in a study of vaccination effects on CD4 cells after COVID-19. Sequencing was preceded by expansion of antigen-specific CD4+ T cells with viral peptide pools in the ViraFEST assay. Following 10 days of culture, CD4+ T cells were isolated. Vaccine recipients had no previous SARS-CoV-2 infection; their nucleocapsid antibodies were negative. These receptors have no identified antigens. TCRdb's table, derived via immunoSEQ multiplex PCR, lists solely in-frame clones and lacks some. The sample consists of approximately 23,000 clones, approximately 64% of them appearing once. Sample: CD4+ T cells from PBMCs cultured with HCoV-OC43 spike peptides, taken before COVID-19 vaccination. Subset noted: HCoV-OC43 spike overlapping peptide pool stimulation. The receptors come from a human donor who received a COVID-19 vaccine.

V and J are TRBV11-1 and TRBJ2-1; 11 positions match TRBD2. Looked up from germline, CDR1 is SGHAT and CDR2 is FQDESV (reference sequence). The CDR3 loop spans 15 amino acids. The V gene end was trimmed by 5 bases and the J gene end by 6 bases; junction bases not matched to a gene: 6. The CDR3 DNA sequence: TGTGCCAGCAGCGCTACCGGGACTAGCGGCAATGAGCAGTTCTTC. It encodes CASSATGTSGNEQFF.

The gene calls are TRBV5-1 and TRBJ2-5; 16 nucleotides match TRBD2. The CDR3 is 19 residues long. Losses at the gene ends were 7 bases for V and 5 bases for J; bases not matched to a gene: 17. CDR1 and CDR2 from the germline V gene are SGHRS and YFSETQ. CDR3 sequence: CASGQTGTSGGAVSETQYF. The CDR3 DNA is TGCGCCAGCGGACAAACCGGGACTAGCGGGGGGGCGGTCTCGGAGACCCAGTACTTC.

The chain links TRBV5-4 to TRBJ1-1; D not resolved. Germline V gene lookup returns CDR1 SGHNT and CDR2 YYREEE (reference sequence). The V gene lost 4 bases and the J gene lost 5 bases, with 15 bases spanning the gap. There are 14 residues in the CDR3. CDR3 nucleotide sequence: TGTGCCAGCAGCCGTGACAACCCCATGACTGAAGCTTTCTTT. Translation gives CASSRDNPMTEAFF.

The rearrangement links TRBV7-9 to TRBJ1-3, with D unresolved. Germline CDR1 SEHNR, CDR2 FQNEAQ (reference sequence). CDR3 length: 13 amino acids. V lost 2 bases to trimming and J lost 4 bases, with 6 bases between them. The DNA for the CDR3 is TGTGCCAGCAGCTTACGACGGGGAAACACCATATATTTT. Protein: CASSLRRGNTIYF.

The V call is TRBV2, the J call TRBJ2-3; TRBD2 is a possible D gene (5 bases). Trimming left V 7 bases short and J 2 bases short, with 16 bases between. From germline, CDR1 is SNHLY and CDR2 FYNNEI. The CDR3 contains 15 residues. The CDR3 region has the DNA TGTGCCAGCACAATCGCCGGGATCTACACAGATACGCAGTATTTT. It is translated as CASTIAGIYTDTQYF.

The rearrangement links TRBV18 to TRBJ2-5; D uncertain. Germline-derived CDR1 and CDR2 are KGHSH and LQKENI. The length of the CDR3 is 13 residues. Trimming left V 10 bases short and J 1 base short, with 13 bases between. CDR3 sequence: CATMRGGQETQYF. The CDR3 nucleotides read TGTGCCACCATGAGAGGCGGCCAAGAGACCCAGTACTTC.

The chain couples TRBV5-1 to TRBJ2-2; no firm D call. Germline V gene sequence: CDR1 SGHRS, CDR2 YFSETQ. The ends were cut back, 0 bases at V and 5 bases at J, with 17 bases in the middle. This CDR3 contains 17 residues. The CDR3, as DNA: TGCGCCAGCAGCTTGGGACCAAAGTGGCTAACTACCGGGGAGCTGTTTTTT. Its protein product is CASSLGPKWLTTGELFF.

The rearrangement joins TRBV6-1 to TRBJ1-6; 7 bases are shared with TRBD1. CDR1 and CDR2 from the germline V gene are MNHNS and SASEGT. This CDR3 has 14 residues. V was pared by 2 bases and J by 7 bases, with 2 bases of the junction left unmatched. CDR3 in DNA: TGTGCCAGCAGTGAATGGGACAGAAATTCACCCCTCCACTTT. Its translation is CASSEWDRNSPLHF.

The genes are TRBV6-5 and TRBJ1-2; 7 bases are a match to TRBD1. Trimming cost V 6 bases and J 4 bases; bases outside gene matches: 11. The CDR3 is made up of 15 amino acids. The germline V gene has CDR1 MNHEY and CDR2 SVGAGI. The CDR3: CASRNFGTAGYGYTF. The CDR3 DNA reads as TGTGCCAGCAGGAACTTTGGGACAGCGGGCTATGGCTACACCTTC.

The chain has TRBV7-9 and TRBJ2-7; D is undetermined. The V end lost 5 bases, the J end lost 2 bases, and 22 bases lay between the germline ends. The CDR3 has 17 amino acids. The germline V gene encodes CDR1 SEHNR and CDR2 FQNEAQ (reference sequence). CDR3 region: CASSLYLRTSATYEQYF. The DNA for the CDR3 is TGTGCCAGCAGCCTATATCTTAGGACCTCGGCAACCTACGAGCAGTACTTC.

This clone was counted between two and nine times. A junction end diverges from the germline sequence, so it may reflect a read error. The gene calls are TRBV5-4 and TRBJ2-7, with D uncertain. Looked up from germline, CDR1 is SGHNT and CDR2 is YYREEE (reference sequence). CDR3 length: 13 residues. The CDR3 reads CASSSYLQGEEYF. CDR3 DNA sequence: TGTGCCAGCAGCTCGTATCTACAAGGCGAGGAGTACTTC.

The chain has TRBV5-6 and TRBJ1-3, with D tentatively TRBD1 (5 bases). The V gene's germline CDR1 is SGHDT and CDR2 YYEEEE. Trimming removed 4 bases at V and 3 bases at J, with 20 bases between. The CDR3 sequence is 17 residues long. DNA for the CDR3: TGTGCCAGCAGCAGAGGGGACTGGGAATCTTTTGGAAACACCATATATTTT. Translation: CASSRGDWESFGNTIYF.